Presented here are 31 T cell receptor beta chains from one specimen sequenced in a study of shared clonotypes between healthy human individuals. Using immunoSEQ multiplex PCR, the repertoire was profiled, and TCRdb retains in-frame clones only, with some absent. The table includes more than 2 million clones, about 95% detected once. As defined, naive CD8 cells were CD45RO-negative and positively selected for CCR7, with terminally differentiated effector memory CD45RA+ cells excluded. The sample comprised naive CD8+ T cells sorted from blood. The receptors here all came from a man aged 18 to 29 in good health.

This clone was observed a handful of times. The CDR3, as DNA: TGTGCCAGCAGCCCAGCCGGGCCCTATTACGAGCAGTACTTC. It encodes CASSPAGPYYEQYF. The rearrangement uses TRBV11-2 and TRBJ2-7, with unresolved D. V was pared by 5 bases and J by 4 bases, with 15 bases between. CDR1 SGHAT and CDR2 FQNNGV come from the germline V gene. The CDR3 has 14 residues.

This clone was detected once. V and J are TRBV2 and TRBJ1-6; TRBD1 aligns across 8 bases. The CDR3 runs 15 residues. Unmatched junction bases numbered 6, after V lost 4 bases and J lost 7 bases. CDR1 is SNHLY, CDR2 FYNNEI, per germline. CDR3 residues: CASSVPQGDNSPLHF. As DNA, the CDR3 is TGTGCCAGCAGTGTTCCACAGGGGGACAATTCACCCCTCCACTTT.

This rearrangement joins TRBV25-1 to TRBJ1-2; 7 bases agree with TRBD1. Germline values: CDR1 MGHDK, CDR2 SYGVNS. The CDR3 spans 14 residues. V trimming: 4 bases; J trimming: 7 bases; junction bases outside the gene matches: 9. The CDR3 DNA reads as TGTGCCAGCAGTGGGGGACAGTCATGGCGTGGCTACACCTTC. This codes for CASSGGQSWRGYTF.

The chain is built from TRBV2 and TRBJ1-6, with D maybe TRBD1 (5 bases). Trimming left V 5 bases short and J 6 bases short, with 14 bases between. There are 15 residues in the CDR3. Germline assignment: CDR1 SNHLY and CDR2 FYNNEI. The CDR3, as DNA: TGTGCCAGCAGTCAACTCGGGACGGGTAATTCACCCCTCCACTTT. Protein sequence: CASSQLGTGNSPLHF.

The chain employs TRBV2 and TRBJ1-1; a possible D gene is TRBD1 (5 bases). The germline V gene has CDR1 SNHLY and CDR2 FYNNEI. V was shortened by 3 bases and J by 4 bases, with 9 bases between the two germline ends. This CDR3 is built from 13 residues. CDR3 protein: CASSDGRGTEAFF. CDR3 in DNA: TGTGCCAGCAGTGACGGGAGGGGCACTGAAGCTTTCTTT. Looking up the rest from reference TRBV2 and TRBJ1-1 gives the full variable domain: EPEVTQTPSHQVTQMGQEVILRCVPISNHLYFYWYRQILGQKVEFLVSFYNNEISEKSEIFDDQFSVERPDGSNFTLKIRSTKLEDSAMYFCASSDGRGTEAFFGQGTRLTVV.

V and J are TRBV7-6 and TRBJ1-4; D remains ambiguous. The CDR3 loop spans 16 amino acids. Trimming cost V 2 bases and J 5 bases, with 15 bases left between them. Germline CDR1 and CDR2: SGHVS and FNYEAQ. Written as DNA, the CDR3 is TGTGCCAGCAGCTTACTCAAGGCAGAAGGAAATGAAAAACTGTTTTTT. Amino acid sequence: CASSLLKAEGNEKLFF.

This clone was counted a few times. This sequence joins TRBV10-2 and TRBJ1-1; D uncertain. Between the trimmed V and J ends, which lost 8 bases and 3 bases, there was a span of 4 bases. Per the germline V gene, CDR1 is WSHSY and CDR2 is SAAADI. The CDR3 is made up of 10 amino acids. CDR3 sequence reads: CASLDTEAFF. Here the CDR3 DNA reads TGCGCCAGCCTAGACACTGAAGCTTTCTTT.

J is TRBJ1-3 and V is TRBV10-3, with D perhaps TRBD1 (5 bases). Trimming stripped 0 bases from V and 0 bases from J, with 21 bases between. The CDR3 runs to 20 residues. CDR1 is ENHRY and CDR2 is SYGVKD in the germline V gene. The CDR3 DNA reads as TGTGCCATCAGTGAGTCTAACCCATCCGGGGGGATAGGCTCTGGAAACACCATATATTTT. As protein: CAISESNPSGGIGSGNTIYF.

The rearrangement links TRBV29-1 to TRBJ2-5; D is unresolved. Looked up from germline, CDR1 is SQVTM and CDR2 is ANQGSEA. The CDR3 sequence is 14 residues long. Trimming removed 0 bases at V and 5 bases at J, with 13 bases between. CDR3 protein: CSVEEEVTGETQYF. The CDR3 bases are TGCAGCGTTGAAGAGGAAGTGACCGGGGAGACCCAGTACTTC.

The chain combines TRBV29-1 with TRBJ2-7; the match to TRBD2 covers 8 bases. This CDR3 comprises 13 residues. Germline V CDR1 and CDR2: SQVTM, ANQGSEA. After removal of 4 bases from V and 5 bases from J, the junction contained 7 bases not matched to a gene. CDR3 sequence: CSVAASGFHEQYF. The CDR3 DNA is TGCAGCGTTGCGGCTAGCGGGTTCCACGAGCAGTACTTC.

Worth noting for this clone: Distinct nucleotide sequences in the sample also encode this CDR3. CDR3 sequence reads: CASSGASSYNEQFF. The DNA for the CDR3 is TGTGCCAGCAGTGGCGCCAGCTCCTACAATGAGCAGTTCTTC. The V call is TRBV6-1, the J call TRBJ2-1; no reliable D call. V shed 4 bases and J shed 0 bases, with 7 bases lying between them. This CDR3 spans 14 amino acids. Looked up from germline, CDR1 is MNHNS and CDR2 is SASEGT.

This clone appeared once. This sample includes further DNA sequences coding for the same CDR3. The chain employs TRBV5-1 and TRBJ2-7; perhaps TRBD1 as D (6 bases). The V end lost 3 bases, the J end lost 1 base, and 11 bases lay between the germline ends. The germline CDR1 and CDR2 sequences are SGHRS and YFSETQ. This CDR3 spans 14 amino acids. The CDR3: CASSWTVSSYEQYF. For the CDR3, the DNA is TGCGCCAGCAGCTGGACAGTTTCTTCCTACGAGCAGTACTTC.

This clone was observed once. This rearrangement joins TRBV27 to TRBJ2-3; the match to TRBD2 covers 8 bases. CDR1 and CDR2 (germline): MNHEY, SMNVEV (reference sequence). This CDR3 spans 16 amino acids. The J segment lost 0 bases and the V segment lost 3 bases, leaving 5 bases of the junction unmatched. DNA of the CDR3: TGTGCCAGCAGTTTCCTCGGGACTAGAAGCACAGATACGCAGTATTTT. Encoded protein: CASSFLGTRSTDTQYF.

The V call is TRBV15, the J call TRBJ2-3; D not certain. The CDR3 runs 12 residues. Trimming removed 8 bases at V and 4 bases at J, with 10 bases between. Germline-derived CDR1 and CDR2 are LNHNV and YYDKDF (reference sequence). CDR3 loop: CATARSPDTQYF. The CDR3 region has the DNA TGTGCCACCGCTAGATCTCCAGATACGCAGTATTTT. Full variable domain (outside the CDR3, taken from reference TRBV15 and TRBJ2-3): DAMVIQNPRYQVTQFGKPVTLSCSQTLNHNVMYWYQQKSSQAPKLLFHYYDKDFNNEADTPDNFQSRRPNTSFCFLDIRSPGLGDTAMYLCATARSPDTQYFGPGTRLTVL.

The chain joins TRBV11-2 to TRBJ1-1; TRBD1 is a possible D gene (6 bases). CDR3 size: 14 residues. The V end was cut by 4 bases, the J end by 1 base, with 10 bases between. Germline CDR1 SGHAT, CDR2 FQNNGV. DNA of the CDR3: TGTGCCAGCAGCTCCGGGACACAGAACACTGAAGCTTTCTTT. It codes for CASSSGTQNTEAFF.

This chain links TRBV30 with TRBJ2-1, with 7 bases aligning to TRBD2. This CDR3 comprises 15 residues. Germline assignment: CDR1 GTSNPN and CDR2 SVGIG (reference sequence). V trimming: 0 bases; J trimming: 6 bases; junction bases outside the gene matches: 8. In DNA, the CDR3 is TGTGCCTGGAGTGTTGGACTAGGCCCCAGCAATGAGCAGTTCTTC. This gives the protein CAWSVGLGPSNEQFF.

This chain joins TRBV4-1 and TRBJ1-2; perhaps TRBD1 as D (6 bases). Germline V gives CDR1 MGHRA, CDR2 YSYEKL. This CDR3 is built from 14 residues. Trimming stripped 0 bases from V and 4 bases from J, with 9 bases between. The CDR3 loop is CASSQEDSLYGYTF. In DNA form, the CDR3 reads TGCGCCAGCAGCCAAGAGGACAGCCTCTATGGCTACACCTTC.

The chain is built from TRBV6-5 and TRBJ1-2; D gene ambiguous. Trimming left V 0 bases short and J 2 bases short, with 10 bases between. The germline CDR1 and CDR2 sequences are MNHEY and SVGAGI. This CDR3 spans 15 amino acids. The CDR3 spells CASSYSWTTNYGYTF. CDR3 sequence (DNA): TGTGCCAGCAGTTACTCTTGGACCACCAACTATGGCTACACCTTC.

CDR3 bases: TGTGCCAGCAGTGGAACGACTAGCGGGAGGGTCTACGAGCAGTACTTC. It yields the protein CASSGTTSGRVYEQYF. This chain links TRBV2 with TRBJ2-7; the match to TRBD2 covers 14 bases. Germline CDR1 SNHLY, CDR2 FYNNEI. This CDR3 has 16 residues. V lost 4 bases, J lost 3 bases, and 5 bases stayed unmatched.

The chain employs TRBV4-2 and TRBJ2-5; 7 nucleotides line up with TRBD2. CDR1 LGHNA and CDR2 YNFKEQ come from the germline V gene. CDR3 length: 16 amino acids. V shed 0 bases, J shed 5 bases, and the junction held 9 bases outside the gene matches. CDR3 coding DNA: TGTGCCAGCAGCCAAGAAAAAGGACTAGTATGGGAGACCCAGTACTTC. Translated: CASSQEKGLVWETQYF.

V and J are TRBV6-6 and TRBJ2-7; 13 nucleotides agree with TRBD2. Germline lookup yields CDR1 MNHNY and CDR2 SVGAGI (reference sequence). The CDR3 runs to 15 residues. Trimming cost V 6 bases and J 3 bases; bases outside gene matches: 5. CDR3 DNA sequence: TGTGCCAGCAGCCAGGGACTAGCGGGAATCTACGAGCAGTACTTC. Its translation is CASSQGLAGIYEQYF.

The chain employs TRBV6-6 and TRBJ2-7; the D gene is possibly TRBD2 (5 bases). Trimming cost V 2 bases and J 6 bases, with 17 bases left between them. The length of the CDR3 is 15 residues. Germline assignment: CDR1 MNHNY and CDR2 SVGAGI (reference sequence). The CDR3 DNA is TGTGCCAGCAGTTACCTCCCGGACTGGGTTGGCGAGCAGTACTTC. It translates to CASSYLPDWVGEQYF.

For this clone: A junction boundary mismatches the germline segment, possibly from a read error. J is TRBJ2-3 and V is TRBV4-1, with D unclear. This CDR3 contains 17 residues. Looked up from germline, CDR1 is MGHRA and CDR2 is YSYEKL. The DNA for the CDR3 is TGCGCCAGCAGCAAAGACGGGTTGAATCCAGTCTTCGATACGCAGTATTTT. Its translation is CASSKDGLNPVFDTQYF.

The chain carries TRBV6-5 and TRBJ2-7; 9 bases are a match to TRBD1. V trimming: 5 bases; J trimming: 7 bases; junction bases outside the gene matches: 9. This CDR3 spans 14 amino acids. Germline V CDR1 and CDR2: MNHEY, SVGAGI. The CDR3 DNA is TGTGCCAGCAGTCTACCGGGGACAGGGAATGAGCAGTACTTC. This encodes CASSLPGTGNEQYF.

The chain uses TRBV7-9 and TRBJ1-1, with D perhaps matching TRBD1 (6 bases). The CDR3 extends over 15 amino acids. Trimming took 6 bases from V and 0 from J, leaving 14 bases between them. In germline, CDR1 is SEHNR, CDR2 FQNEAQ (reference sequence). The CDR3 DNA sequence: TGTGCCAGCAGTCCACAGGGAGATTTGAACACTGAAGCTTTCTTT. Amino acid sequence: CASSPQGDLNTEAFF.

Turning to this clone: This specimen includes other DNA sequences encoding the same CDR3. The chain has TRBV2 and TRBJ1-4; no clear D. V was pared by 1 base and J by 8 bases, with 2 bases between. Germline V gene data show CDR1 as SNHLY and CDR2 as FYNNEI. This CDR3 comprises 11 residues. In DNA, the CDR3 is TGTGCCAGCAGTGAAGACGAAAAACTGTTTTTT. Encoded protein: CASSEDEKLFF. Together with reference TRBV2 and TRBJ1-4, the CDR3 gives the full variable domain: EPEVTQTPSHQVTQMGQEVILRCVPISNHLYFYWYRQILGQKVEFLVSFYNNEISEKSEIFDDQFSVERPDGSNFTLKIRSTKLEDSAMYFCASSEDEKLFFGSGTQLSVL.

J is TRBJ2-7 and V is TRBV13; 8 bases fit TRBD1. The CDR3 contains 16 residues. Germline V gene lookup returns CDR1 PRHDT and CDR2 FYEKMQ (reference sequence). Trimming removed 2 bases from V and 4 bases from J; junction bases left unmatched: 10. CDR3 amino acids: CASSLRGQGALYEQYF. CDR3 nucleotides: TGTGCCAGCAGCTTAAGGGGGCAGGGGGCTTTGTACGAGCAGTACTTC.

In regard to this clone: Additional DNA sequences in this sample encode the identical CDR3. The chain uses TRBV13 and TRBJ2-5; D assignment may be TRBD1 or TRBD2 (5 bases each). The V gene lost 7 bases and the J gene lost 2 bases, with 11 bases spanning the gap. Germline CDR1 is PRHDT and CDR2 is FYEKMQ (reference sequence). CDR3 size: 13 residues. The CDR3 spells CASTRGGQETQYF. For the CDR3, the DNA is TGTGCCAGCACCCGTGGGGGACAAGAGACCCAGTACTTC.

The rearrangement uses TRBV4-3 and TRBJ1-2, with 7 bases matching TRBD1. The CDR3 contains 14 residues. V was pared by 2 bases and J by 5 bases, with 5 bases of the junction left unmatched. CDR1 is LGHNA, CDR2 YSLEER, per germline. CDR3 protein: CASSQWTGLYGYTF. CDR3 DNA: TGCGCCAGCAGCCAATGGACAGGTCTTTATGGCTACACCTTC.

This chain joins TRBV11-2 and TRBJ2-3; TRBD2 matches at 14 bases. This CDR3 is 18 amino acids long. V shed 1 base and J 1 base; nucleotides not matched to a gene: 4. Germline assignment: CDR1 SGHAT and CDR2 FQNNGV. CDR3 DNA: TGTGCCAGCAGCTTAGGGACTAGCGGGAGGTGGCGCACAGATACGCAGTATTTT. This codes for CASSLGTSGRWRTDTQYF.

The rearrangement uses TRBV5-5 and TRBJ2-7; 7 bases are shared with TRBD2. The CDR3 has 14 residues. Looked up from germline, CDR1 is SGHKS and CDR2 is YYEKEE (reference sequence). V gave up 2 bases and J gave up 1 base; unmatched junction bases: 3. The CDR3 spells CASSFSGVSYEQYF. In nucleotides, the CDR3 is TGTGCCAGCAGCTTCAGCGGGGTGTCCTACGAGCAGTACTTC.